These T cell receptor beta chains were read from a single sample in a study of regulatory T cells in long-lasting Graves disease. TCRdb analysed the multiplex PCR reads with MiXCR anew, one entry per CDR3 protein. The repertoire holds about 470,000 distinct CDR3 sequences, with less than 25% as singletons. The sequencing here drew on peripheral blood mononuclear cells (PBMCs), taken when the disease was refractory, from a patient treated with antithyroid drugs. The receptors come from a female donor with Graves disease. CDR3s include the opening cysteine and the closing phenylalanine or tryptophan. A D gene is named only where the DNA matches it firmly. Rows give clone size only sometimes, using once, few, many, or a class for an expanded clone.

v_call	j_call	d_call	clone_size	cdr3_nt	cdr3_aa
TRBV29-1	TRBJ1-2	-	many	TGCAGCGTTGGGGGCCAAGGTGGCTACACCTTC	CSVGGQGGYTF
TRBV19	TRBJ2-1	TRBD2	-	TGTGCCACAATCGGACTAGCCTTGGGTGAGCAGTTCTTC	CATIGLALGEQFF
TRBV28	TRBJ2-2	TRBD1	many	TGTGCCAGCAGTCCTCAGGGGGTTACCGGGGAGCTGTTTTTT	CASSPQGVTGELFF
TRBV4-1	TRBJ1-1	-	few	TGCGCCAGCAGCCAAGGGAGGGGGAACACTGAAGCTTTCTTT	CASSQGRGNTEAFF
TRBV12-3/TRBV12-4	TRBJ2-5	-	many	TGTGCCAGCAGTACCGGACAGGGAGGGGAGACCCAGTACTTC	CASSTGQGGETQYF
TRBV5-1	TRBJ1-1	-	few	TGCGCCAGCAGCTTGGCGGGGGCGAACGCTGAAGCTTTCTTT	CASSLAGANAEAFF
TRBV20-1	TRBJ2-4	-	-	TGCAGTGCTAGGGCTGCCGATTGGGTGGGGCGAAACATTCAGTACTTC	CSARAADWVGRNIQYF
TRBV7-9	TRBJ2-2	TRBD2	-	TGTGCCAGCAGCTCGGGACTAGCGGGAGAAGGCACCGGGGAGCTGTTTTTT	CASSSGLAGEGTGELFF
TRBV6-1	TRBJ2-3	-	many	TGTGCCAGCCGCACAGGGCGTTGGGCTAGCACAGATACGCAGTATTTT	CASRTGRWASTDTQYF
TRBV28	TRBJ1-1	TRBD1	many	TGTGCCAGCAGCCCGGACAGGGAGATCACTGAAGCTTTCTTT	CASSPDREITEAFF
TRBV10-2	TRBJ2-2	-	-	TGCGCCAGCACCGCGAATTCCCGGGACCCCCTCACCGGGGAGCTGTTTTTT	CASTANSRDPLTGELFF
TRBV28	TRBJ2-7	-	many	TGTGCCAGCAGTTTTTCGTACTACGAGCAGTACTTC	CASSFSYYEQYF
TRBV6-5	TRBJ1-2	-	-	TGTGCCGGCAGTTATCGAGGGAACTATGGCTACACCTTC	CAGSYRGNYGYTF
TRBV20-1	TRBJ1-5	TRBD1	few	TGCAGTGCTTATCCCGGGACAGAGAGGTGGCAGCCCCAGCATTTT	CSAYPGTERWQPQHF
TRBV6-2/TRBV6-3	TRBJ2-2	TRBD2	many	TGTGCCAGCAGTTTTCCCGGGACTACGAACACCGGGGAGCTGTTTTTT	CASSFPGTTNTGELFF
TRBV2	TRBJ2-7	-	many	TGTGCCAGCAGTGAGGCCGACGTGAGCTCCTACGAGCAGTACTTC	CASSEADVSSYEQYF
TRBV5-1	TRBJ1-5	-	-	TGCGCCAGCAGCCCCGGTGCAGGTGCCCATCAGCCCCAGCATTTT	CASSPGAGAHQPQHF
TRBV20-1	TRBJ2-7	-	-	TGCAGTGCTAGCGGGGGTGTGTACGAGCAGTACTTC	CSASGGVYEQYF
TRBV27	TRBJ2-5	-	many	TGTGCCAGCAGTCCTGGGGGGGGCCCGGGAGCGGGAGAGACCCAGTACTTC	CASSPGGGPGAGETQYF
TRBV11-2	TRBJ2-3	TRBD2	-	TGTGCCAGCACCTCTAGCGGGAACGAACGCACAGATACGCAGTATTTT	CASTSSGNERTDTQYF
TRBV6-1	TRBJ1-5	-	many	TGTGCCAGCAGTGAAATCTCATTAGGGGTCCAGCCCCAGCATTTT	CASSEISLGVQPQHF
TRBV6-1	TRBJ1-2	-	many	TGTGCCAGCAGTGTCCGGGCTGACTATGGCTACACCTTC	CASSVRADYGYTF
TRBV14	TRBJ2-6	-	-	TGTGCCAGCAGCCAAGACAAACTCTCTGGGGCCAACGTCCTGACTTTC	CASSQDKLSGANVLTF
TRBV20-1	TRBJ2-7	-	-	TGCAGTGCTAGGGGGGTTGAGGGAGCCTACGAGCAGTACTTC	CSARGVEGAYEQYF
TRBV27	TRBJ2-2	-	many	TGTGCCAGCAGTTTGGTGGCAATAAGCACCGGGGAGCTGTTTTTT	CASSLVAISTGELFF
TRBV20-1	TRBJ2-7	TRBD1	many	TGCAGTGCTAGAGTGATTGTCCCAGGACAGGGGACCTCCTACGAGCAGTACTTC	CSARVIVPGQGTSYEQYF
TRBV7-9	TRBJ2-5	-	few	TGTGCCAGCAGCGTTGAGGGCGAAGGAGAGACCCAGTACTTC	CASSVEGEGETQYF
TRBV9	TRBJ1-2	-	-	TGTGCCAGCAGCGGACCCGGGGGGAACTATGGCTACACCTTC	CASSGPGGNYGYTF
TRBV29-1	TRBJ2-5	-	-	TGCAGCGTTGGGGCCCTGCAGGAGTACTTC	CSVGALQEYF
TRBV24-1	TRBJ2-5	-	many	TGTGCCACCAGTGGATCCTGGGAGGGGGGACAAGAGACCCAGTACTTC	CATSGSWEGGQETQYF
TRBV3-1	TRBJ1-6	-	many	TGTGCCAGCAGCCAAGTTCCCGGGTCACCCCTCCACTTT	CASSQVPGSPLHF
TRBV19	TRBJ1-1	TRBD1	-	TGTGCCAGTAAAAGGGGGCACACTGAAGCTTTCTTT	CASKRGHTEAFF
TRBV28	TRBJ2-7	-	many	TGTGCCAGCAGTTTACTGAGCCCCACCCAGGAGCAGTACTTC	CASSLLSPTQEQYF
TRBV12-3/TRBV12-4	TRBJ2-5	-	many	TGTGCCAGCAGTGGGACGGAGGGAGAGACCCAGTACTTC	CASSGTEGETQYF
TRBV6-2/TRBV6-3	TRBJ2-1	TRBD2	-	TGTGCCAGCAGTTACTCGACTAGCGGGGTATACAATGAGCAGTTCTTC	CASSYSTSGVYNEQFF
TRBV29-1	TRBJ2-2	-	few	TGCAGCGTTGAATGGGGTCACTCACTAAGAGCCGGGGAGCTGTTTTTT	CSVEWGHSLRAGELFF
TRBV28	TRBJ2-7	TRBD1	many	TGTGCCAGCAGCCCTACCGGACAGGGATACGAGCAGTACTTC	CASSPTGQGYEQYF
TRBV9	TRBJ2-7	-	few	TGTGCCAGCAGCGTGTTCAAGGAGGGCTACGAGCAGTACTTC	CASSVFKEGYEQYF
TRBV5-1	TRBJ1-2	-	few	TGCGCCAGCAGCTTGGGATCTGAGGGGTTTTACTATGGCTACACCTTC	CASSLGSEGFYYGYTF